The rows below give T cell receptor beta chains drawn from one sample of a study of blood T cell repertoires in COVID-19. Profiled with immunoSEQ multiplex PCR; TCRdb holds only in-frame clones, not every one. The sample records roughly 70,000 clones, 65% to 90% being singletons. Sequencing input: peripheral blood. Receptors were obtained from a man aged 45-65 years with active COVID-19. The CDR3 runs from the conserved cysteine through the conserved F or W. A D gene is named only where the DNA matches it firmly. Rows give clone size only sometimes, using once, few, many, or a class for an expanded clone.

TRBV7-9	TRBJ2-7	.	.	CASSLEGFGQYF	TGTGCCAGCAGCTTAGAGGGGTTTGGGCAGTACTTC
TRBV24-1	TRBJ2-3	.	.	CATSGTFGTSTDTQYF	TGTGCCACCAGTGGAACTTTCGGGACTAGCACAGATACGCAGTATTTT
TRBV2	TRBJ2-1	TRBD2	.	CASSELAGGHNEQFF	TGTGCCAGCAGTGAACTAGCGGGGGGGCACAATGAGCAGTTCTTC
TRBV6-5	TRBJ1-2	.	.	CASSYNRDTLYGYTF	TGTGCCAGCAGTTACAACCGGGACACCTTATATGGCTACACCTTC
TRBV19	TRBJ2-4	TRBD1	few	CASNPTGGKNIQYF	TGTGCCAGTAACCCGACAGGGGGCAAAAACATTCAGTACTTC
TRBV15	TRBJ1-5	TRBD1	.	CATSREDRLGQPQHF	TGTGCCACCAGCAGAGAGGACAGGTTGGGTCAGCCCCAGCATTTT
TRBV5-5	TRBJ1-4	TRBD1	.	CASSLETGVEKLFF	TGTGCCAGCAGCTTGGAGACAGGGGTTGAAAAACTGTTTTTT
TRBV6-5	TRBJ2-1	.	.	CASTRRGVGNEQFF	TGTGCCAGCACCCGGCGGGGAGTAGGCAATGAGCAGTTCTTC
TRBV10-2	TRBJ2-7	.	.	CASSNLYEQYF	TGCGCCAGCAGTAACTTATACGAGCAGTACTTC
TRBV11-3	TRBJ2-7	.	.	CASSLDRTYEQYF	TGTGCCAGCAGCTTAGACAGGACCTACGAGCAGTACTTC
TRBV9	TRBJ2-3	TRBD2	once	CASSVDGGGPPTDTQYF	TGTGCCAGCAGCGTAGATGGGGGGGGTCCTCCCACAGATACGCAGTATTTT
TRBV14	TRBJ2-7	.	once	CASSQDSQGYEQYF	TGTGCCAGCAGCCAAGATTCACAGGGCTACGAGCAGTACTTC
TRBV29-1	TRBJ1-3	.	.	CSSGTGNTIYF	TGCAGCTCGGGGACAGGAAACACCATATATTTT
TRBV6-1	TRBJ2-3	.	.	CASSEAIAISTDTQYF	TGTGCCAGCAGTGAAGCGATAGCGATATCCACAGATACGCAGTATTTT
TRBV6-6	TRBJ1-1	.	few	CASSTRQPRTEAFF	TGTGCCAGCAGTACAAGACAGCCAAGGACTGAAGCTTTCTTT
TRBV12-5	TRBJ2-7	TRBD1	.	CASGLATQGETHYEQYF	TGTGCTAGTGGTTTGGCAACACAGGGGGAAACCCACTACGAGCAGTACTTC
TRBV4-1	TRBJ2-5	TRBD1	.	CASSLGQGGETQYF	TGCGCCAGCAGCCTCGGACAGGGGGGTGAGACCCAGTACTTC